This T cell receptor (beta chain) was identified in a study of blood T cells in healthy people across ages. Primed by a sample-barcoded 5' primer and a J-beta primer mix, a second PCR proceeded for roughly 6 to 12 cycles. Every single cDNA molecule received a tag from a template-switch adaptor with 12 random nucleotides. A single record per CDR3 protein comes from TCRdb applying MiXCR to the 5' RACE reads. The sample holds almost 1 million distinct CDR3 sequences; roughly 50% are singletons and the top ten take about a fifth. Total RNA was isolated from each sample in quantities of at least 5 micrograms. This receptor was taken from an older woman in good health. Sequences were obtained from blood.

The CDR3 DNA is TGCAGTGCTAGAGATCAAGTCGCCGCTCGCGAGCAGTACTTC. This encodes CSARDQVAAREQYF. The genes are TRBV20-1 and TRBJ2-7; D unclear. Germline V CDR1 and CDR2: DFQATT, SNEGSKA (reference sequence). The ends were cut back, 0 bases at V and 6 bases at J, with 15 bases in the middle. The CDR3 runs 14 residues.